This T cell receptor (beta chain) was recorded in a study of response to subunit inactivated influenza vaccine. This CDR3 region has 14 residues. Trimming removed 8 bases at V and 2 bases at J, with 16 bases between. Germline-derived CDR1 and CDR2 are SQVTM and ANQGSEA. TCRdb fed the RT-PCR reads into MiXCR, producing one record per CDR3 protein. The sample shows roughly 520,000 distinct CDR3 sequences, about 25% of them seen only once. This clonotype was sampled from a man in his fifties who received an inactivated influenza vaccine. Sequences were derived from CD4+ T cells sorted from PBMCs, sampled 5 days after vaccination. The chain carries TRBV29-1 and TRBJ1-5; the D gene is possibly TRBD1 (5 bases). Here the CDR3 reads CSPGGIFGNQPQHF. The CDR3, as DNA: TGCAGCCCGGGGGGGATATTTGGCAATCAGCCCCAGCATTTT.